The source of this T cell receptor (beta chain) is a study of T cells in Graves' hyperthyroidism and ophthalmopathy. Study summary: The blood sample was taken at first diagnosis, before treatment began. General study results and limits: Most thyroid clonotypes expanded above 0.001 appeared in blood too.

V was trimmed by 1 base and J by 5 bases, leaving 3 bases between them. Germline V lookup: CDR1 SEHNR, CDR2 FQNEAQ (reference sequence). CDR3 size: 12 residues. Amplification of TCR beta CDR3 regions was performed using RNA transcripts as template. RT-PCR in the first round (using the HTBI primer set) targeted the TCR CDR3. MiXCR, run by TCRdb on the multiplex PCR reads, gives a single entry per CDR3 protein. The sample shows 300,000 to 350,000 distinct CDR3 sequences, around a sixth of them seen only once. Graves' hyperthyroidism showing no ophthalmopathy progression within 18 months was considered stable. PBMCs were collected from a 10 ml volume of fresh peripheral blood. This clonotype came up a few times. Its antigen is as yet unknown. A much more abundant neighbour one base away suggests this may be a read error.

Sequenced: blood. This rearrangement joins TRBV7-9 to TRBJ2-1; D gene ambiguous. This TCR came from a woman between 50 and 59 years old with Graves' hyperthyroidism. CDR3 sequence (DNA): TGTGCCAGCAGCTTAGAACACAATGAGCAGTTCTTC. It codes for CASSLEHNEQFF.